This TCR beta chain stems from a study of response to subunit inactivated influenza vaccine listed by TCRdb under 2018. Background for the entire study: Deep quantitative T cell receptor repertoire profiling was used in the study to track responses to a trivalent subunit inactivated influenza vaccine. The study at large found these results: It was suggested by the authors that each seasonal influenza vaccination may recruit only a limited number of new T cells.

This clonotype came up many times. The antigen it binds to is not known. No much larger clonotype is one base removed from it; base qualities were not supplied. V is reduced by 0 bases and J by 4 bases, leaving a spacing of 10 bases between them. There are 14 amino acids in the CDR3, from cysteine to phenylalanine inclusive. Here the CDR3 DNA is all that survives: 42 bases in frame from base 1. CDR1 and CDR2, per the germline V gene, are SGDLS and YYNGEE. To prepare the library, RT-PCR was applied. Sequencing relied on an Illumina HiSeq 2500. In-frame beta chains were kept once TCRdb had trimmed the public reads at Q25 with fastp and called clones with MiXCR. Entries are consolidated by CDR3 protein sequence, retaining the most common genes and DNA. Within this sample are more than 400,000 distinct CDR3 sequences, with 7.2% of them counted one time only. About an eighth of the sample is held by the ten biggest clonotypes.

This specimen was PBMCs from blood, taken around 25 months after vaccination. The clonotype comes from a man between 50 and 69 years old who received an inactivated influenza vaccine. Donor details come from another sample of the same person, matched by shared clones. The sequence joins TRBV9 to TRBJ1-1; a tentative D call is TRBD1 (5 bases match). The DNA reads TGTGCCAGCAGCGTAGCTCAAGGGGCCACTGAAGCTTTCTTT. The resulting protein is CASSVAQGATEAFF.